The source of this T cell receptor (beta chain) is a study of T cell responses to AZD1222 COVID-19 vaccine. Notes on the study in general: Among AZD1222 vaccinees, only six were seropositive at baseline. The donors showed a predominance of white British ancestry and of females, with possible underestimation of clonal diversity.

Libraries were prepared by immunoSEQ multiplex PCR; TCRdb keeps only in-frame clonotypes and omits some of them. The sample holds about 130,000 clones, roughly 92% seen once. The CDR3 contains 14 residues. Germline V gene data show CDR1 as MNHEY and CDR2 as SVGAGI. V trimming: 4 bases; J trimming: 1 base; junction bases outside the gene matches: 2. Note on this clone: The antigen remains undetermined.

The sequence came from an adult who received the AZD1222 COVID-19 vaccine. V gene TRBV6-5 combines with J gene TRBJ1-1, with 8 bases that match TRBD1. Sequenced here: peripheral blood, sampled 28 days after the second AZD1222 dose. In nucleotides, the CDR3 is TGTGCCAGCAGTTGGACAGGGTGGAACACTGAAGCTTTCTTT. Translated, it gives CASSWTGWNTEAFF.